This T cell receptor beta chain originates from a study of neurological immune-mediated disorders. Study findings and constraints: CDR3 amino acid sequences found in expanded clones were never shared across subjects, suggesting private repertoires in all groups.

Each CDR3 protein is one row after TCRdb ran MiXCR on the 5' RACE reads. Of around 56,000 distinct CDR3 sequences in the sample, 20% to 30% were seen once. V was pared by 3 bases and J by 0 bases, with 13 bases of the junction left unmatched. Germline V gives CDR1 ENHRY, CDR2 SYGVKD. The CDR3 is 18 amino acids. This clonotype was recorded many times. Its antigen is unidentified. Described time point: technical triplicate 2. Material: PBMCs. The sequence derives from a man aged 55 to 70 with HTLV-1-associated myelopathy (HAM/TSP). The chain employs TRBV10-3 and TRBJ2-7; 8 bases are a match to TRBD1. The CDR3: CAISEVIRETGASYEQYF. Here the CDR3 DNA reads TGTGCCATCAGTGAAGTTATAAGGGAGACAGGGGCCTCCTACGAGCAGTACTTC.